A selection of T cell receptor beta chains follows, all from one sample in a study of T cells in Graves' hyperthyroidism and ophthalmopathy. TCRdb independently ran MiXCR on the multiplex PCR reads; one entry per CDR3 protein. The repertoire consists of about 510,000 distinct CDR3 sequences, with 46% occurring once and the leading ten covering about 40%. The sequenced material came from peripheral blood or thyroid tissue (not recorded which). Source of these receptors: an adult woman with Graves' disease, either hyperthyroidism or ophthalmopathy (not recorded which). Each CDR3 is given with its conserved first and last residue. The order of the fields is J gene, CDR3 length, clone size, D gene, V gene, CDR3 protein, CDR3 DNA. D genes are given only for firm matches. Size is stated for part of the rows, as once, few or many counts, or as a class when the clone is expanded.

j_gene: TRBJ2-7; len: 10; abundance: few; d_gene: .; v_gene: TRBV2; CDR3aa: CASVPYEQYF; CDR3nt: TGTGCCAGCGTTCCCTACGAGCAGTACTTC
j_gene: TRBJ1-1; len: 14; abundance: .; d_gene: .; v_gene: TRBV7-2; CDR3aa: CASSLYGDDTEAFF; CDR3nt: TGTGCCAGCAGCCTATACGGGGACGACACTGAAGCTTTCTTT
j_gene: TRBJ1-2; len: 14; abundance: .; d_gene: TRBD1; v_gene: TRBV19; CDR3aa: CASSLGTVLKGYTF; CDR3nt: TGTGCCAGCAGCCTCGGGACAGTGTTGAAGGGCTACACCTTC
j_gene: TRBJ2-7; len: 17; abundance: once; d_gene: TRBD1; v_gene: TRBV7-9; CDR3aa: CASSPGQGKKRAYEQYF; CDR3nt: TGTGCCAGCAGCCCTGGACAGGGAAAAAAAAGGGCCTACGAGCAGTACTTC
j_gene: TRBJ1-1; len: 13; abundance: once; d_gene: .; v_gene: TRBV12-3/TRBV12-4; CDR3aa: CASRVKSRPEAFF; CDR3nt: TGTGCCAGCAGGGTTAAGAGCAGACCTGAAGCTTTCTTT
j_gene: TRBJ1-3; len: 16; abundance: few; d_gene: .; v_gene: TRBV6-5; CDR3aa: CASSYSSRISGNTIYF; CDR3nt: TGTGCCAGCAGTTACTCATCGCGCATCTCTGGAAACACCATATATTTT
j_gene: TRBJ2-7; len: 14; abundance: few; d_gene: .; v_gene: TRBV20-1; CDR3aa: CSAGGRRQDYEQYF; CDR3nt: TGCAGTGCTGGAGGGCGGCGACAGGACTACGAGCAGTACTTC
j_gene: TRBJ2-1; len: 12; abundance: .; d_gene: TRBD2; v_gene: TRBV29-1; CDR3aa: CSVVTSGRMQFF; CDR3nt: TGCAGCGTTGTGACTAGCGGGAGGATGCAGTTCTTC
j_gene: TRBJ1-5; len: 14; abundance: many; d_gene: .; v_gene: TRBV20-1; CDR3aa: CSASSQGLNQPQHF; CDR3nt: TGCAGTGCTAGTTCTCAGGGCCTCAATCAGCCCCAGCATTTT
j_gene: TRBJ1-1; len: 13; abundance: many; d_gene: TRBD1; v_gene: TRBV29-1; CDR3aa: CSVVTGVYTEAFF; CDR3nt: TGCAGCGTCGTGACAGGGGTGTACACTGAAGCTTTCTTT
j_gene: TRBJ1-2; len: 11; abundance: many; d_gene: .; v_gene: TRBV6-2/TRBV6-3; CDR3aa: CASSYGAGYTF; CDR3nt: TGTGCCAGCAGTTACGGGGCTGGCTACACCTTC
j_gene: TRBJ2-7; len: 12; abundance: .; d_gene: .; v_gene: TRBV28; CDR3aa: CASSSDHYEQYF; CDR3nt: TGTGCCAGCAGTTCGGACCACTACGAGCAGTACTTC
j_gene: TRBJ2-3; len: 13; abundance: .; d_gene: .; v_gene: TRBV20-1; CDR3aa: CSARQDSTDTQYF; CDR3nt: TGCAGTGCGCGACAGGATTCCACAGATACGCAGTATTTT
j_gene: TRBJ1-1; len: 15; abundance: once; d_gene: TRBD1; v_gene: TRBV5-1; CDR3aa: CASSITTGMNTEAFF; CDR3nt: TGCGCCAGCAGCATAACGACAGGGATGAACACTGAAGCTTTCTTT
j_gene: TRBJ2-5; len: 13; abundance: few; d_gene: .; v_gene: TRBV7-9; CDR3aa: CASSVTVQETQYF; CDR3nt: TGCGCCAGCAGCGTGACAGTTCAAGAGACCCAGTACTTC
j_gene: TRBJ2-2; len: 16; abundance: .; d_gene: TRBD2; v_gene: TRBV9; CDR3aa: CASSGAVWEGTGELFF; CDR3nt: TGTGCCAGCAGCGGGGCCGTTTGGGAGGGCACCGGGGAGCTGTTTTTT
j_gene: TRBJ1-5; len: 16; abundance: many; d_gene: TRBD1; v_gene: TRBV6-6; CDR3aa: CASSYGRGRSNQPQHF; CDR3nt: TGTGCCAGCAGTTACGGCAGGGGGCGTAGCAATCAGCCCCAGCATTTT
j_gene: TRBJ1-1; len: 13; abundance: .; d_gene: .; v_gene: TRBV7-2; CDR3aa: CASSLDGVSEAFF; CDR3nt: TGTGCCAGCAGCTTAGATGGGGTTTCTGAAGCTTTCTTT
j_gene: TRBJ2-5; len: 15; abundance: many; d_gene: TRBD2; v_gene: TRBV9; CDR3aa: CASSVGTRVGETQYF; CDR3nt: TGTGCCAGCAGCGTAGGGACTAGGGTGGGGGAGACCCAGTACTTC
j_gene: TRBJ1-2; len: 14; abundance: .; d_gene: .; v_gene: TRBV7-2; CDR3aa: CASRVPEANYGYTF; CDR3nt: TGTGCCAGCAGAGTTCCCGAAGCTAACTATGGCTACACCTTC
j_gene: TRBJ2-7; len: 15; abundance: .; d_gene: TRBD2; v_gene: TRBV29-1; CDR3aa: CRLAGGHLRSYEQYF; CDR3nt: TGCAGGTTGGCGGGAGGGCACCTCCGCTCCTACGAGCAGTACTTC
j_gene: TRBJ1-2; len: 15; abundance: .; d_gene: .; v_gene: TRBV2; CDR3aa: CASSDRVGASYGYTF; CDR3nt: TGTGCCAGCAGTGATCGCGTTGGGGCGAGCTATGGCTACACCTTC
j_gene: TRBJ2-3; len: 16; abundance: .; d_gene: TRBD2; v_gene: TRBV2; CDR3aa: CASSTESGRVTDTQYF; CDR3nt: TGTGCCAGCAGCACCGAGAGCGGGAGGGTCACAGATACGCAGTATTTT
j_gene: TRBJ2-5; len: 13; abundance: .; d_gene: .; v_gene: TRBV6-5; CDR3aa: CASSWGYQETQYF; CDR3nt: TGTGCCAGCAGTTGGGGGTACCAAGAGACCCAGTACTTC
j_gene: TRBJ1-4; len: 14; abundance: .; d_gene: .; v_gene: TRBV14; CDR3aa: CASSQTPLSEKLFF; CDR3nt: TGTGCCAGCAGCCAGACACCATTGAGTGAAAAACTGTTTTTT
j_gene: TRBJ2-7; len: 13; abundance: many; d_gene: TRBD1; v_gene: TRBV20-1; CDR3aa: CSAWTGSSYEQYF; CDR3nt: TGCAGTGCTTGGACAGGGAGCTCCTACGAGCAGTACTTC
j_gene: TRBJ2-7; len: 11; abundance: few; d_gene: .; v_gene: TRBV12-3/TRBV12-4; CDR3aa: CASSNLYEQYF; CDR3nt: TGTGCCAGCAGCAATCTTTACGAGCAGTACTTC
j_gene: TRBJ1-1; len: 14; abundance: .; d_gene: .; v_gene: TRBV5-1; CDR3aa: CASSEGRSNTEAFF; CDR3nt: TGCGCCAGCAGCGAGGGACGCTCGAACACTGAAGCTTTCTTT
j_gene: TRBJ1-1; len: 14; abundance: .; d_gene: .; v_gene: TRBV7-2; CDR3aa: CASSDRPLGAEAFF; CDR3nt: TGTGCCAGCAGTGACAGACCCCTTGGCGCTGAAGCTTTCTTT
j_gene: TRBJ1-1; len: 18; abundance: .; d_gene: TRBD1; v_gene: TRBV10-3; CDR3aa: CATRGGGGTELLRPEAFF; CDR3nt: TGTGCCACCAGGGGGGGAGGGGGGACAGAACTTTTGAGACCTGAAGCTTTCTTT
j_gene: TRBJ2-7; len: 16; abundance: .; d_gene: .; v_gene: TRBV7-9; CDR3aa: CASSSLSGRATYEQYF; CDR3nt: TGCGCCAGCAGCTCGCTCTCTGGGCGGGCCACCTACGAGCAGTACTTC
j_gene: TRBJ1-5; len: 14; abundance: .; d_gene: TRBD1; v_gene: TRBV29-1; CDR3aa: CSVVGTGDDQPQHF; CDR3nt: TGCAGCGTTGTAGGGACAGGAGACGATCAGCCCCAGCATTTT